These T cell receptor beta chains were read from a single sample in a study of T-cell reconstitution after alpha-beta-depleted transplantation in children. From the PCR reads, TCRdb called clonotypes with MiXCR, one entry per CDR3 protein. The sample lists 200,000 to 250,000 distinct CDR3 sequences, approximately 6.9% occurring once. This specimen was PBMCs, taken before TCRalphabeta/CD19-depleted stem cell transplant. The receptors originated from a boy aged 2 to 9 with acute lymphoblastic leukemia, due to receive a stem cell transplant. Each CDR3 is given with its conserved first and last residue. The order of the fields is J gene, V gene, CDR3 protein.

>TRBJ1-4|TRBV20-1
CSARSLLTGARREKLFF
>TRBJ2-5|TRBV5-1
CASSLVTGGQETQYF
>TRBJ2-1|TRBV6-1
CASSRTGTAVYNEQFF
>TRBJ2-1|TRBV20-1
CSVKSAGNEQFF
>TRBJ2-7|TRBV5-1
CASSFDSGWQYF
>TRBJ1-6|TRBV28
CASSNGQGARAYNSPLHF
>TRBJ2-7|TRBV20-1
CSARYGPLYEQYF
>TRBJ2-1|TRBV3-1
CASSQPLADNEQFF
>TRBJ2-5|TRBV7-9
CASRGASGIGETQYF
>TRBJ2-3|TRBV6-5
CASSYGQRTDTQYF
>TRBJ1-2|TRBV9
CASSPGSGGGYTF
>TRBJ1-1|TRBV5-1
CASSSNRGVGSSEAFF
>TRBJ2-3|TRBV5-1
CASSLVGDTQYF
>TRBJ1-4|TRBV20-1
CSALGQGNEKLFF
>TRBJ1-2|TRBV29-1
CSGGQGDYGYTF